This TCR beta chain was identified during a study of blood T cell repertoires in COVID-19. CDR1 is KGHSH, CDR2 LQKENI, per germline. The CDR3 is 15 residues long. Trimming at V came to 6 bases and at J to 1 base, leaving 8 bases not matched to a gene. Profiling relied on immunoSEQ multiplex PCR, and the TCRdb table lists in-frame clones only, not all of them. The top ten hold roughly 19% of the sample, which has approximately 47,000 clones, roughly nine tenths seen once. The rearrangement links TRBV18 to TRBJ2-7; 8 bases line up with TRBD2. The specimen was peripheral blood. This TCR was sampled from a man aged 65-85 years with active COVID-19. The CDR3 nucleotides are TGTGCCAGCTCCCGGGAGGGGGGGTCATCCTACGAGCAGTACTTC. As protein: CASSREGGSSYEQYF.